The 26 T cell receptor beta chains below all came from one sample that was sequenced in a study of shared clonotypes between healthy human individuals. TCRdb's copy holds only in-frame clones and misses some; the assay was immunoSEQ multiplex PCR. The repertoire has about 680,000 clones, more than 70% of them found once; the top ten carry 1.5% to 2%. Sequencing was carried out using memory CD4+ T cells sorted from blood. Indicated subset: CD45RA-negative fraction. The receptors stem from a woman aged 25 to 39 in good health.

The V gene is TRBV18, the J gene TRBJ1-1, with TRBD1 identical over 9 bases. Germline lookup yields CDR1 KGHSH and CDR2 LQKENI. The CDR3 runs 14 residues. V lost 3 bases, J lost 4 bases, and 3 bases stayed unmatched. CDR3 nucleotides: TGTGCCAGCTCACCGGGACAGGGTGGCACTGAAGCTTTCTTT. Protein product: CASSPGQGGTEAFF.

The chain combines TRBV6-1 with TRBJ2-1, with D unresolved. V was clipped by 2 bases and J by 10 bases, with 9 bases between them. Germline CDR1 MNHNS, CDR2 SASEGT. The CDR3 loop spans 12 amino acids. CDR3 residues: CASSEHELEQFF. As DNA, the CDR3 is TGTGCCAGCAGTGAACACGAATTGGAGCAGTTCTTC.

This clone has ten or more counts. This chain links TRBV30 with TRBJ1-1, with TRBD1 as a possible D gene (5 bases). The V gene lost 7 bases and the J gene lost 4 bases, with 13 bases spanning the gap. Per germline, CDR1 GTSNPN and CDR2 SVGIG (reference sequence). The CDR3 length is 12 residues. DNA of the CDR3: TGTGCCTCTATTCTGAGGGGCACTGAAGCTTTCTTT. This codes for CASILRGTEAFF.

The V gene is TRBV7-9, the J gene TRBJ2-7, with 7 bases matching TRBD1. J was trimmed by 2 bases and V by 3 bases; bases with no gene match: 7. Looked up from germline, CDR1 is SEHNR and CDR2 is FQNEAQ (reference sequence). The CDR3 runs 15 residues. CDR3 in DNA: TGTGCCAGCAGCTTTTACCCGGGACAGACCTACGAGCAGTACTTC. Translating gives CASSFYPGQTYEQYF.

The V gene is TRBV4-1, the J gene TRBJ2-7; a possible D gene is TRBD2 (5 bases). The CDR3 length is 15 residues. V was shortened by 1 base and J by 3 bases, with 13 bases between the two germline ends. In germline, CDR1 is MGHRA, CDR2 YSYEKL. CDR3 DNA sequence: TGCGCCAGCAGCCAAGCGGTTTTGGGAGACTACGAGCAGTACTTC. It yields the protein CASSQAVLGDYEQYF.

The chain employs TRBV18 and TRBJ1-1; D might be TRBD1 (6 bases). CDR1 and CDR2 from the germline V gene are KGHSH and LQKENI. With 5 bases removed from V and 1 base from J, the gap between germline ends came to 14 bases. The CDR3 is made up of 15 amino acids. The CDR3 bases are TGTGCCAGCTCAGCATCCGTGACAGGGAACACTGAAGCTTTCTTT. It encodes CASSASVTGNTEAFF.

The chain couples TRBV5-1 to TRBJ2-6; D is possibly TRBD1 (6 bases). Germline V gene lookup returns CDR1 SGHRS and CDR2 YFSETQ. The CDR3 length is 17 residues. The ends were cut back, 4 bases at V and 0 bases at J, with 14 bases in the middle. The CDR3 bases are TGCGCCAGCAGCCTAGAGGGACACTACTCTGGGGCCAACGTCCTGACTTTC. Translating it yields CASSLEGHYSGANVLTF.

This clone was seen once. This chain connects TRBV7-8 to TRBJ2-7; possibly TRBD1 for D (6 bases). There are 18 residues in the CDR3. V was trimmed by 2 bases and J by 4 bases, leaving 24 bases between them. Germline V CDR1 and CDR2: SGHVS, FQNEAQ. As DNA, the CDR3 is TGTGCCAGCAGCTTACAAGGAACAGGGACGAGAGGAGCTTACGAGCAGTACTTC. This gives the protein CASSLQGTGTRGAYEQYF.

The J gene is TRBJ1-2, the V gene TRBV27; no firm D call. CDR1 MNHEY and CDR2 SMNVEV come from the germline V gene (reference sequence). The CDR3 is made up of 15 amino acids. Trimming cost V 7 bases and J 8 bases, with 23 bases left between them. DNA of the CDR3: TGTGCCAGCACTAACTCGCCAATAGGGCTGGTAGGCTACACCTTC. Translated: CASTNSPIGLVGYTF.

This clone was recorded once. Written as DNA, the CDR3 is TGCGCCAGCAGCTTGGTGTCAGGGGGGTACAATGAGCAGTTCTTC. Protein sequence: CASSLVSGGYNEQFF. The chain links TRBV5-1 to TRBJ2-1, with D tentatively TRBD1 (7 bases). V lost 0 bases, J lost 4 bases, and 11 bases lay in between. In germline, CDR1 is SGHRS, CDR2 YFSETQ. The CDR3 is 15 amino acids. The whole variable domain, filled in from reference TRBV5-1 and TRBJ2-1, reads KAGVTQTPRYLIKTRGQQVTLSCSPISGHRSVSWYQQTPGQGLQFLFEYFSETQRNKGNFPGRFSGRQFSNSRSEMNVSTLELGDSALYLCASSLVSGGYNEQFFGPGTRLTVL.

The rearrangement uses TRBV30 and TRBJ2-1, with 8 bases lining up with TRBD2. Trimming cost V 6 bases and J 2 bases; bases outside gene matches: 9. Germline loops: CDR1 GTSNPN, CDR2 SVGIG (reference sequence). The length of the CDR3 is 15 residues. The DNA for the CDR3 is TGTGCCTGCATTTTTACTAGCGGAGCCTACAATGAGCAGTTCTTC. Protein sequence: CACIFTSGAYNEQFF.

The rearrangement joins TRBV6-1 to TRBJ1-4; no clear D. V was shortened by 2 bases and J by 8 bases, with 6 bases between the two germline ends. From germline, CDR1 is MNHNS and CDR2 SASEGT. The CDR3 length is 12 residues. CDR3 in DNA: TGTGCCAGCAGTGAAAGGGTGGAAAAACTGTTTTTT. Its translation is CASSERVEKLFF.

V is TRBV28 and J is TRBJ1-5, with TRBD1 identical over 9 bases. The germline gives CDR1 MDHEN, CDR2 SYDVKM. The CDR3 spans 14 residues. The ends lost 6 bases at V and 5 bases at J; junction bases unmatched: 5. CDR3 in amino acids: CASRTGGGDQPQHF. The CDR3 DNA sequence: TGTGCCAGCAGAACAGGGGGCGGTGATCAGCCCCAGCATTTT.

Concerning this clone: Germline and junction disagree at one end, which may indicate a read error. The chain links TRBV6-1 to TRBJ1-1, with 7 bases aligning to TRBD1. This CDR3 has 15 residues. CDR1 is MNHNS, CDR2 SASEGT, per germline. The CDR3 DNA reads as TGTGCCAGCAGTGATGGGAAAGGGGGCGCGTCTGAGGCTTTCTTT. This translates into CASSDGKGGASEAFF.

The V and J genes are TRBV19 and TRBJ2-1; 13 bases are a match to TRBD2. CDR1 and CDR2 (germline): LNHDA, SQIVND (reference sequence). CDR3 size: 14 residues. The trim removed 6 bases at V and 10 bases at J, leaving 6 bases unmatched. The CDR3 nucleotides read TGTGCCAGTAGCGGACTAGCGGGAGTAGGGGAGCAGTTCTTC. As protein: CASSGLAGVGEQFF. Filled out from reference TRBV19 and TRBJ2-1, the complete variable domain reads DGGITQSPKYLFRKEGQNVTLSCEQNLNHDAMYWYRQDPGQGLRLIYYSQIVNDFQKGDIAEGYSVSREKKESFPLTVTSAQKNPTAFYLCASSGLAGVGEQFFGPGTRLTVL.

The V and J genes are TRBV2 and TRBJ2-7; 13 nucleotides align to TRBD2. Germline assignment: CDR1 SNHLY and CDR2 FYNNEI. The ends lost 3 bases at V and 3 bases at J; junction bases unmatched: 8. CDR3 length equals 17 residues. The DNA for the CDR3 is TGTGCCAGCAGTGATTCCATGGGACTAGCGGGAATCTACGAGCAGTACTTC. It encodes CASSDSMGLAGIYEQYF. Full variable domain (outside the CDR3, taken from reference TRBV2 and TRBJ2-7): EPEVTQTPSHQVTQMGQEVILRCVPISNHLYFYWYRQILGQKVEFLVSFYNNEISEKSEIFDDQFSVERPDGSNFTLKIRSTKLEDSAMYFCASSDSMGLAGIYEQYFGPGTRLTVT.

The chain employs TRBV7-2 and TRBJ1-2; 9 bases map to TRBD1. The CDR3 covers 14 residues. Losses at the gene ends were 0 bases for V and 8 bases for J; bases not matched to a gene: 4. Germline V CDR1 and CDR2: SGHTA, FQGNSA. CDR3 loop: CASSLATGGRGYTF. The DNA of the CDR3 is TGTGCCAGCAGCTTAGCCACAGGGGGCCGAGGCTACACCTTC.

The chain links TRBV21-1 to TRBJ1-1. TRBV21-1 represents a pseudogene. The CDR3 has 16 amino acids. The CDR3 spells CASRPKTSSENTEAFF. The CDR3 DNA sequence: TGTGCCAGCAGACCAAAGACCAGCAGCGAGAACACTGAAGCTTTCTTT.

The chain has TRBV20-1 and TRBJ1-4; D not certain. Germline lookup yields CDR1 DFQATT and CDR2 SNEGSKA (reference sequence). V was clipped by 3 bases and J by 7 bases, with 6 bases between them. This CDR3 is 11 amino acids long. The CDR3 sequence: CSARSFEKLFF. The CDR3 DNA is TGCAGTGCTAGGAGTTTTGAAAAACTGTTTTTT.

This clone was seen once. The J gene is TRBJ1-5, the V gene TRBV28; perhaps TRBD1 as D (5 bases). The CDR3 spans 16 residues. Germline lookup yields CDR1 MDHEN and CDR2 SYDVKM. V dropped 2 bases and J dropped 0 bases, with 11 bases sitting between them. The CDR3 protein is CASSLKTQGSNQPQHF. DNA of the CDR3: TGTGCCAGCAGTTTAAAAACCCAGGGTAGCAATCAGCCCCAGCATTTT.

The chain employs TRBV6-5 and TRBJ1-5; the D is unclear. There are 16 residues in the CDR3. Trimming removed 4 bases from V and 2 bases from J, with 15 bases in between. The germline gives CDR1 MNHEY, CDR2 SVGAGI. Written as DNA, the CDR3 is TGTGCCAGCAGTTCCCGTAACCGGCAGGGCAATCAGCCCCAGCATTTT. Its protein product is CASSSRNRQGNQPQHF.

CDR3 nucleotides: TGTGCCAGCAGCCCAGCAGGGGGAAATCAGCCCCAGCATTTT. Its protein product is CASSPAGGNQPQHF. This rearrangement joins TRBV2 to TRBJ1-5; 7 nucleotides line up with TRBD1. The ends lost 6 bases at V and 4 bases at J; junction bases unmatched: 6. This CDR3 is 14 amino acids long. The germline V gene encodes CDR1 SNHLY and CDR2 FYNNEI.

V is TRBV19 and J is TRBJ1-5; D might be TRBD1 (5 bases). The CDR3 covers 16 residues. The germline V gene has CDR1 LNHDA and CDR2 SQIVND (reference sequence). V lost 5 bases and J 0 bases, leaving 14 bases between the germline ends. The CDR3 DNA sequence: TGTGCCAGTAGTGATATCCAGGGCTTTAGCAATCAGCCCCAGCATTTT. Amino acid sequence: CASSDIQGFSNQPQHF. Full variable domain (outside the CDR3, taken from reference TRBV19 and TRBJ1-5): DGGITQSPKYLFRKEGQNVTLSCEQNLNHDAMYWYRQDPGQGLRLIYYSQIVNDFQKGDIAEGYSVSREKKESFPLTVTSAQKNPTAFYLCASSDIQGFSNQPQHFGDGTRLSIL.

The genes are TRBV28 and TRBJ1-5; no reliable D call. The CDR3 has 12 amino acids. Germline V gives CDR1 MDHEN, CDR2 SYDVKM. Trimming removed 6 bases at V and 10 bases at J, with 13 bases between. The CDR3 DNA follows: TGTGCCAGCAGGACCATCCGGGATCCCCAGCATTTT. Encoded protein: CASRTIRDPQHF.

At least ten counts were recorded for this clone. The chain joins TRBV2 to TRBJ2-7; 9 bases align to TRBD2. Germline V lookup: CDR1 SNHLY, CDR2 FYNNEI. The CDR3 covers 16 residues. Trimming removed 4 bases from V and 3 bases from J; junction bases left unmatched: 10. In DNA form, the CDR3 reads TGTGCCAGCAGTGGGATACGGCGGGAGGGAGACTACGAGCAGTACTTC. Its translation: CASSGIRREGDYEQYF.

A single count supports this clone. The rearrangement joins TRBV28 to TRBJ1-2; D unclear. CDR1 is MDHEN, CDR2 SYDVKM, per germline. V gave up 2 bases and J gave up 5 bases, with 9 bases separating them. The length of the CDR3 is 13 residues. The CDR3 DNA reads TGTGCCAGCAGTTTACGGGCGGTTTATGGCTACACCTTC. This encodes CASSLRAVYGYTF.